This T cell receptor beta chain was profiled in a study of response to subunit inactivated influenza vaccine. Broader study findings: Few additional T cells are recruited per seasonal influenza vaccination, authors suggested.

TCRdb itself ran the RT-PCR reads through MiXCR, one entry per CDR3 protein. The table lists around 180,000 distinct CDR3 sequences, around 8.8% of them singletons, with roughly a tenth in the top ten. The sample holds many counts of this clonotype. The antigen remains unidentified. Specimen: non-naive T cells sorted from PBMCs, collected on the day of vaccination. This receptor was taken from a man aged 45 to 65 who received an inactivated influenza vaccine.

The DNA of the CDR3 is TGTGCCAGCAGCCAGACGACAGGGGGTCTCACAGATACGCAGTATTTT. Encoded protein: CASSQTTGGLTDTQYF. The gene calls are TRBV11-2 and TRBJ2-3; 9 nucleotides align to TRBD1. From germline, CDR1 is SGHAT and CDR2 FQNNGV. The CDR3 runs to 16 residues. V shed 5 bases, J shed 2 bases, and the junction held 8 bases outside the gene matches.